The rows below give T cell receptor beta chains drawn from one sample of a study of T cells in Graves' hyperthyroidism and ophthalmopathy. A single record per CDR3 protein comes from TCRdb applying MiXCR to the multiplex PCR reads. The sample has 690,000 or so distinct CDR3 sequences, over 15% seen once. The specimen sequenced was blood. These receptors were obtained from a woman aged 50 to 60 with Graves' hyperthyroidism that later progressed to Graves' ophthalmopathy. Both conserved end residues are part of each CDR3. D genes are given only for firm matches. Expanded clones are given a class, and other clones once, few, many or no size at all.

clone_size: .; j_call: TRBJ1-1; d_call: .; v_call: TRBV5-1; cdr3_aa: CASSPRGGAGNTEAFF; cdr3_nt: TGCGCCAGCAGTCCCCGGGGGGGGGCCGGGAACACTGAAGCTTTCTTT
clone_size: few; j_call: TRBJ1-6; d_call: .; v_call: TRBV10-1; cdr3_aa: CASSEDSRNSPLHF; cdr3_nt: TGCGCCAGCAGTGAGGACAGTCGGAATTCACCCCTCCACTTT
clone_size: .; j_call: TRBJ1-3; d_call: .; v_call: TRBV27; cdr3_aa: CASSSTSIFSGNTIYF; cdr3_nt: TGTGCCAGCAGTTCTACCTCCATTTTCTCTGGAAACACCATATATTTT
clone_size: .; j_call: TRBJ1-3; d_call: .; v_call: TRBV6-2/TRBV6-3; cdr3_aa: CASSHSGRSSGNTIYF; cdr3_nt: TGTGCCAGCAGTCACTCCGGGCGGAGCTCTGGAAACACTATATATTTT
clone_size: .; j_call: TRBJ2-4; d_call: .; v_call: TRBV7-9; cdr3_aa: CASSSSFKNIQYF; cdr3_nt: TGTGCCAGCAGCTCGTCCTTCAAAAACATTCAGTACTTC
clone_size: .; j_call: TRBJ1-2; d_call: TRBD1; v_call: TRBV14; cdr3_aa: CASSQEDRGDYGYTF; cdr3_nt: TGTGCCAGCAGCCAAGAAGACAGGGGGGACTATGGCTACACCTTC
clone_size: few; j_call: TRBJ1-1; d_call: .; v_call: TRBV9; cdr3_aa: CASSRTRLLNTEAFF; cdr3_nt: TGTGCCAGCAGCCGTACCAGGCTGCTGAACACTGAAGCTTTCTTT
clone_size: many; j_call: TRBJ2-2; d_call: TRBD1; v_call: TRBV12-3/TRBV12-4; cdr3_aa: CASRPGQGRPGELFF; cdr3_nt: TGTGCCAGCAGGCCGGGACAGGGTAGGCCCGGGGAGCTGTTTTTT
clone_size: .; j_call: TRBJ2-1; d_call: .; v_call: TRBV28; cdr3_aa: CASSGLLAGIYNEQFF; cdr3_nt: TGTGCCAGCAGTGGACTCCTAGCAGGGATCTACAATGAGCAGTTCTTC
clone_size: many; j_call: TRBJ2-2; d_call: TRBD2; v_call: TRBV12-3/TRBV12-4; cdr3_aa: CASSFSGGGPSGGELFF; cdr3_nt: TGTGCCAGCAGTTTCTCGGGGGGGGGCCCCTCGGGCGGGGAGCTGTTTTTT
clone_size: few; j_call: TRBJ2-7; d_call: TRBD1; v_call: TRBV7-2; cdr3_aa: CTSSLTGTGAYEQYF; cdr3_nt: TGTACCAGCAGCTTAACCGGGACAGGGGCCTACGAGCAGTACTTC
clone_size: few; j_call: TRBJ1-2; d_call: .; v_call: TRBV20-1; cdr3_aa: CSARVRVDGYTF; cdr3_nt: TGCAGTGCTAGAGTCAGGGTAGATGGCTACACCTTC
clone_size: few; j_call: TRBJ1-1; d_call: .; v_call: TRBV4-1; cdr3_aa: CASSQGTARNTEAFF; cdr3_nt: TGCGCCAGCAGCCAAGGGACAGCTAGGAACACTGAAGCTTTCTTT
clone_size: .; j_call: TRBJ2-3; d_call: TRBD1; v_call: TRBV19; cdr3_aa: CASNPTGAGDTQYF; cdr3_nt: TGTGCCAGTAACCCGACAGGGGCTGGAGATACGCAGTATTTT
clone_size: few; j_call: TRBJ2-7; d_call: .; v_call: TRBV24-1; cdr3_aa: CATSVPGSYEQYF; cdr3_nt: TGTGCCACCAGTGTCCCGGGTTCCTACGAGCAGTACTTC
clone_size: .; j_call: TRBJ2-1; d_call: TRBD2; v_call: TRBV6-1; cdr3_aa: CASRSVGGGINNEQFF; cdr3_nt: TGTGCCAGCAGATCGGTCGGGGGGGGAATTAACAATGAGCAGTTCTTC
clone_size: many; j_call: TRBJ1-6; d_call: .; v_call: TRBV3-1; cdr3_aa: CASSQTRSSYNSPLHF; cdr3_nt: TGTGCCAGCAGCCAGACTCGTAGCTCCTATAATTCACCCCTCCACTTT
clone_size: many; j_call: TRBJ2-3; d_call: .; v_call: TRBV2; cdr3_aa: CASIPGPSTDTQYF; cdr3_nt: TGTGCCAGCATTCCGGGACCAAGCACAGATACGCAGTATTTT
clone_size: .; j_call: TRBJ1-5; d_call: TRBD1; v_call: TRBV4-1; cdr3_aa: CASSHRDSINQPQHF; cdr3_nt: TGCGCCAGCAGCCATCGGGACAGCATCAATCAGCCCCAGCATTTT
clone_size: few; j_call: TRBJ2-5; d_call: .; v_call: TRBV7-9; cdr3_aa: CASARGETQYF; cdr3_nt: TGTGCCAGCGCCCGGGGGGAGACCCAGTACTTC
clone_size: many; j_call: TRBJ2-1; d_call: .; v_call: TRBV18; cdr3_aa: CASSPTGSSSYNEQFF; cdr3_nt: TGTGCCAGCTCACCAACGGGAAGCAGCTCCTACAATGAGCAGTTCTTC
clone_size: once; j_call: TRBJ2-5; d_call: .; v_call: TRBV18; cdr3_aa: CASSPPSKETQYF; cdr3_nt: TGTGCCAGCTCACCACCGAGCAAGGAGACCCAGTACTTC
clone_size: .; j_call: TRBJ2-2; d_call: TRBD1; v_call: TRBV7-7; cdr3_aa: CASSLDRGDTGELFF; cdr3_nt: TGTGCTAGCAGCTTGGACAGGGGGGACACCGGGGAGCTGTTTTTT
clone_size: many; j_call: TRBJ2-7; d_call: .; v_call: TRBV3-1; cdr3_aa: CASRARQTYEQYF; cdr3_nt: TGTGCCAGCAGAGCTAGACAGACCTACGAGCAGTACTTC
clone_size: many; j_call: TRBJ2-5; d_call: .; v_call: TRBV20-1; cdr3_aa: CSAREAWGGRETQYF; cdr3_nt: TGCAGTGCTAGAGAAGCCTGGGGGGGCCGGGAGACCCAGTACTTC
clone_size: few; j_call: TRBJ2-7; d_call: .; v_call: TRBV10-2; cdr3_aa: CASSERQAPYEQYF; cdr3_nt: TGCGCCAGCAGTGAGAGACAGGCCCCCTACGAGCAGTACTTC
clone_size: few; j_call: TRBJ1-3; d_call: .; v_call: TRBV13; cdr3_aa: CASRQSGNTIYF; cdr3_nt: TGTGCCAGTAGACAGAGTGGAAACACCATATATTTT
clone_size: many; j_call: TRBJ2-7; d_call: .; v_call: TRBV6-6; cdr3_aa: CASSYYPDRTYEQYF; cdr3_nt: TGTGCCAGCAGTTACTACCCCGACAGGACCTACGAGCAGTACTTC
clone_size: few; j_call: TRBJ1-6; d_call: .; v_call: TRBV15; cdr3_aa: CATSTDEGDNSPLHF; cdr3_nt: TGTGCCACCAGCACGGACGAGGGAGATAATTCACCCCTCCACTTT
clone_size: .; j_call: TRBJ2-3; d_call: .; v_call: TRBV10-1; cdr3_aa: CASSNNLADTQYF; cdr3_nt: TGCGCCAGCAGCAACAACCTTGCAGATACGCAGTATTTT
clone_size: .; j_call: TRBJ1-2; d_call: .; v_call: TRBV24-1; cdr3_aa: CATSDSTQYGYTF; cdr3_nt: TGTGCCACCAGTGATTCAACCCAGTATGGCTACACCTTC
clone_size: many; j_call: TRBJ2-5; d_call: TRBD2; v_call: TRBV12-3/TRBV12-4; cdr3_aa: CASQRGGETQYF; cdr3_nt: TGTGCCAGCCAGCGGGGGGGAGAGACCCAGTACTTC
clone_size: .; j_call: TRBJ1-5; d_call: .; v_call: TRBV20-1; cdr3_aa: CSASGQLGNQPQHF; cdr3_nt: TGCAGTGCTAGTGGGCAGTTGGGCAATCAGCCCCAGCATTTT
clone_size: many; j_call: TRBJ2-7; d_call: TRBD2; v_call: TRBV5-5; cdr3_aa: CASSFTSGVSYEQYF; cdr3_nt: TGTGCCAGCAGCTTCACTAGCGGGGTATCCTACGAGCAGTACTTC
clone_size: many; j_call: TRBJ1-5; d_call: .; v_call: TRBV12-3/TRBV12-4; cdr3_aa: CASSLERGQISNQPQHF; cdr3_nt: TGTGCCAGCAGTTTGGAACGGGGGCAGATTAGCAATCAGCCCCAGCATTTT
clone_size: few; j_call: TRBJ1-4; d_call: .; v_call: TRBV6-1; cdr3_aa: CASSEQGSVEKLFF; cdr3_nt: TGTGCCAGCAGTGAACAGGGGTCGGTCGAAAAACTGTTTTTT
clone_size: .; j_call: TRBJ1-6; d_call: .; v_call: TRBV5-5; cdr3_aa: CASSSGANNSPLHF; cdr3_nt: TGTGCCAGCAGCTCAGGGGCTAATAATTCACCCCTCCACTTT
clone_size: few; j_call: TRBJ2-6; d_call: .; v_call: TRBV19; cdr3_aa: CASSSARGPGANVLTF; cdr3_nt: TGTGCCAGTAGTTCAGCCAGGGGTCCTGGGGCCAACGTCCTGACTTTC
clone_size: .; j_call: TRBJ1-2; d_call: .; v_call: TRBV29-1; cdr3_aa: CSTRGGGIANYGYTF; cdr3_nt: TGCAGCACGCGAGGGGGAGGGATAGCTAACTATGGCTACACCTTC
clone_size: few; j_call: TRBJ2-5; d_call: TRBD1; v_call: TRBV20-1; cdr3_aa: CSATAGTGGYQETQYF; cdr3_nt: TGCAGTGCTACCGCCGGGACAGGGGGTTACCAAGAGACCCAGTACTTC
clone_size: .; j_call: TRBJ1-1; d_call: .; v_call: TRBV4-1; cdr3_aa: CASSRFRGDPSFTHTEAFF; cdr3_nt: TGCGCCAGCAGCCGATTTAGAGGCGACCCCTCCTTTACTCACACTGAAGCTTTCTTT
clone_size: few; j_call: TRBJ1-6; d_call: .; v_call: TRBV5-1; cdr3_aa: CASSLSPGRSSPLHF; cdr3_nt: TGCGCCAGCAGCTTGAGTCCAGGGAGGAGTTCACCCCTCCACTTT
clone_size: .; j_call: TRBJ2-7; d_call: TRBD2; v_call: TRBV6-4; cdr3_aa: CASTRGSGSYEQYF; cdr3_nt: TGTGCCAGCACCCGGGGTAGCGGGAGTTACGAGCAGTACTTC
clone_size: .; j_call: TRBJ2-3; d_call: TRBD1; v_call: TRBV6-2/TRBV6-3; cdr3_aa: CASRPTGPDTQYF; cdr3_nt: TGTGCCAGCAGACCGACAGGGCCAGATACGCAGTATTTT
clone_size: many; j_call: TRBJ1-5; d_call: .; v_call: TRBV3-1; cdr3_aa: CASSQGGTNNQPQHF; cdr3_nt: TGTGCCAGCAGCCAAGGGGGGACTAACAATCAGCCCCAGCATTTT
clone_size: .; j_call: TRBJ2-1; d_call: TRBD2; v_call: TRBV11-3; cdr3_aa: CASTPTGGRLAGGFSYNEQFF; cdr3_nt: TGTGCCAGCACCCCGACAGGCGGGAGGCTAGCGGGGGGCTTCTCCTACAATGAGCAGTTCTTC